Listed below are T cell receptor beta chains from one sample, sequenced in a study of T-cell reconstitution after alpha-beta-depleted transplantation in children. TCRdb independently ran MiXCR on the PCR reads; one entry per CDR3 protein. The sample holds approximately 230,000 distinct CDR3 sequences; under 30% are singletons and the top ten take about 5%. The sequencing here drew on PBMCs, mostly from graft donor cells, taken 360 days after TCRalphabeta/CD19-depleted stem cell transplant. These receptors were taken from a female patient between 2 and 15 years old who had a stem cell transplant for congenital amegakaryocytic thrombocytopenia, so the T cells may come from the graft donor. The CDR3 runs from the conserved cysteine through the conserved F or W. The order of the fields is clone size, J gene, V gene, D gene, CDR3 protein, CDR3 DNA. A D gene is named only where the DNA matches it firmly. Part of the rows lack a size; the others show once, few, many or a class for expanded clones.

few,TRBJ2-5,TRBV28,TRBD1,CASRRDRAQETQYF,TGTGCCAGCAGACGTGACAGGGCCCAAGAGACCCAGTACTTC
many,TRBJ2-3,TRBV5-1,TRBD2,CASSGEAGGPYGDTQYF,TGCGCCAGCAGCGGAGAAGCGGGGGGGCCTTATGGAGATACGCAGTATTTT
few,TRBJ2-5,TRBV20-1,-,CSARTRTPWGETQYF,TGCAGTGCTAGGACAAGGACCCCTTGGGGAGAGACCCAGTACTTC
few,TRBJ1-1,TRBV29-1,TRBD1,CSAPGQGGTEAFF,TGCAGCGCCCCCGGACAGGGGGGAACTGAAGCTTTCTTT
-,TRBJ2-3,TRBV7-9,TRBD2,CASTLAGPDTQYF,TGTGCCAGCACCCTAGCGGGACCTGATACGCAGTATTTT
few,TRBJ2-7,TRBV6-5,TRBD2,CASRPQTSTTSYEQYF,TGTGCCAGCAGGCCCCAGACTAGCACGACCTCCTACGAGCAGTACTTC
-,TRBJ1-4,TRBV20-1,-,CSARVLWNNEKLFF,TGCAGTGCTAGGGTTTTATGGAATAATGAAAAACTGTTTTTT
-,TRBJ1-1,TRBV18,-,CASSLAKPTEAFF,TGTGCCAGCTCACTGGCAAAACCTACTGAAGCTTTCTTT
-,TRBJ2-1,TRBV7-9,-,CASSPKGGGHYNEQFF,TGTGCCAGCAGCCCAAAGGGGGGGGGACACTACAATGAGCAGTTCTTC
many,TRBJ2-5,TRBV12-3/TRBV12-4,-,CASSYFSETQYF,TGTGCCAGCAGTTACTTCTCCGAGACCCAGTACTTC
few,TRBJ2-7,TRBV28,-,CASSRAEPYEQYF,TGTGCCAGCAGCAGAGCGGAACCCTACGAGCAGTACTTC
-,TRBJ2-3,TRBV10-3,-,CAITDGTSTDTQYF,TGTGCCATCACCGACGGGACTAGCACAGATACGCAGTATTTT
few,TRBJ2-7,TRBV4-1,TRBD2,CASSQGDYHYEQYF,TGCGCCAGCAGCCAAGGGGACTATCACTACGAGCAGTACTTC
few,TRBJ2-5,TRBV9,-,CASSVDGTQYF,TGTGCCAGCAGCGTAGACGGGACCCAGTACTTC
-,TRBJ2-2,TRBV10-3,-,CAISVKNTGELFF,TGTGCCATCAGTGTAAAGAACACCGGGGAGCTGTTTTTT
once,TRBJ2-7,TRBV4-2,TRBD2,CASSQEGWLAGSAYEQYF,TGTGCCAGCAGCCAAGAGGGGTGGCTAGCGGGGTCAGCCTACGAGCAGTACTTC
-,TRBJ1-2,TRBV4-1,-,CASSQSSKADSNYGYTF,TGCGCCAGCAGCCAAAGTTCTAAAGCAGATTCTAACTATGGCTACACCTTC
-,TRBJ2-7,TRBV5-8,TRBD2,CASSLDRGREYF,TGTGCCAGCAGCTTGGATCGGGGGAGGGAGTACTTC
many,TRBJ2-7,TRBV29-1,-,CSVAGSKNPYEQYF,TGCAGCGTTGCTGGTAGTAAGAATCCCTACGAGCAGTACTTC
few,TRBJ2-2,TRBV7-2,-,CASSLAVLDTARGELFF,TGTGCCAGCAGCTTAGCGGTATTGGACACGGCCCGAGGGGAGCTGTTTTTT
-,TRBJ2-3,TRBV12-3/TRBV12-4,-,CATDGGSGPSTDTQYF,TGTGCCACCGACGGTGGGTCAGGGCCTAGCACAGATACGCAGTATTTT
few,TRBJ2-1,TRBV4-1,TRBD1,CASSQQILDRGRYHNEQFF,TGCGCCAGCAGCCAACAAATACTAGACAGGGGGCGGTACCACAATGAGCAGTTCTTC
few,TRBJ1-5,TRBV12-3/TRBV12-4,-,CASSFVDSNQPQHF,TGTGCCAGCAGTTTCGTCGATAGCAATCAGCCCCAGCATTTT
few,TRBJ2-5,TRBV20-1,TRBD2,CSARAVSSGKTQETQYF,TGCAGTGCTAGGGCGGTGTCTAGCGGGAAAACTCAGGAGACCCAGTACTTC
few,TRBJ1-2,TRBV27,TRBD1,CASSLGTGDYGYTF,TGTGCCAGCAGTTTAGGGACAGGGGACTATGGCTACACCTTC
few,TRBJ2-7,TRBV7-9,TRBD1,CASSPGQGLSYEQYF,TGTGCCAGCAGCCCGGGACAGGGGCTATCCTACGAGCAGTACTTC
-,TRBJ2-7,TRBV4-1,-,CASSQEGAATFTYEQYF,TGCGCCAGCAGCCAAGAGGGGGCGGCCACCTTTACCTACGAGCAGTACTTC
-,TRBJ2-3,TRBV28,-,CASPPAWDSSTDTQYF,TGTGCCAGCCCCCCCGCCTGGGACTCCTCCACAGATACGCAGTATTTT
-,TRBJ1-1,TRBV19,-,CASSIEGHTEAFF,TGTGCCAGTAGTATCGAGGGGCACACTGAAGCTTTCTTT
many,TRBJ2-7,TRBV15,TRBD1,CATSRGGTGGYEQYF,TGTGCCACCAGCAGAGGGGGGACAGGGGGCTACGAGCAGTACTTC
few,TRBJ1-5,TRBV20-1,TRBD1,CSARDQGANGNQPQHF,TGCAGTGCTAGAGATCAGGGGGCGAATGGCAATCAGCCCCAGCATTTT
many,TRBJ1-1,TRBV29-1,-,CSTRVAKMNTEAFF,TGCAGCACTCGTGTGGCTAAGATGAACACTGAAGCTTTCTTT
few,TRBJ2-1,TRBV20-1,-,CSASDLGPSSYNEQFF,TGCAGTGCTTCAGATCTCGGGCCAAGCTCCTACAATGAGCAGTTCTTC
few,TRBJ2-5,TRBV6-5,-,CASSYSRIQETQYF,TGTGCCAGCAGTTACTCTCGGATCCAAGAGACCCAGTACTTC
-,TRBJ1-5,TRBV7-2,-,CASSLVPGRGQPQHF,TGTGCCAGCAGCTTAGTGCCAGGGCGGGGTCAGCCCCAGCATTTT
many,TRBJ2-3,TRBV12-3/TRBV12-4,TRBD1,CASTLDRVETDTQYF,TGTGCCAGCACCCTGGACAGGGTCGAAACAGATACGCAGTATTTT
-,TRBJ2-7,TRBV28,-,CASIRESYEQYF,TGTGCCAGCATCCGGGAATCCTACGAGCAGTACTTC
-,TRBJ2-7,TRBV5-1,TRBD1,CASSTGQGIGEQYF,TGCGCCAGCAGCACGGGACAGGGTATTGGTGAGCAGTACTTC
-,TRBJ1-1,TRBV5-1,TRBD1,CASSLGTGVNTEAFF,TGCGCCAGCAGCTTGGGGACAGGGGTGAACACTGAAGCTTTCTTT
few,TRBJ1-5,TRBV6-5,-,CASSYSGEGQPQHF,TGTGCCAGCAGTTACTCCGGCGAGGGTCAGCCCCAGCATTTT